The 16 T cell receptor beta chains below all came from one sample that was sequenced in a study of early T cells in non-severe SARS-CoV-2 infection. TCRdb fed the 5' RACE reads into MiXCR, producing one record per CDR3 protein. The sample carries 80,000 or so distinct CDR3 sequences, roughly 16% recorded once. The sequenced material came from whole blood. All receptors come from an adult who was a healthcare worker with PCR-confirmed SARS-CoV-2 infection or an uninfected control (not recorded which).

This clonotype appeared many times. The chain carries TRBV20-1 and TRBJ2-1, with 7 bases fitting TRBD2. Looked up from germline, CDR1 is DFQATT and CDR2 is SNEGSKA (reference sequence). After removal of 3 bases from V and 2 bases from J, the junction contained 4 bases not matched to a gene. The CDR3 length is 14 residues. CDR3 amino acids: CSARGLAAYNEQFF. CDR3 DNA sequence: TGCAGTGCTAGGGGCCTAGCGGCCTACAATGAGCAGTTCTTC.

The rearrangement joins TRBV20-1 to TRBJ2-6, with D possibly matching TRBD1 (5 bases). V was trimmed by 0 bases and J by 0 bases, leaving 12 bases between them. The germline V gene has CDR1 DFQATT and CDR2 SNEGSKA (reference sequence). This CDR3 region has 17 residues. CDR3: CSAREGQGYSGANVLTF. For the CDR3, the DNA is TGCAGTGCTAGAGAGGGTCAGGGTTACTCTGGGGCCAACGTCCTGACTTTC.

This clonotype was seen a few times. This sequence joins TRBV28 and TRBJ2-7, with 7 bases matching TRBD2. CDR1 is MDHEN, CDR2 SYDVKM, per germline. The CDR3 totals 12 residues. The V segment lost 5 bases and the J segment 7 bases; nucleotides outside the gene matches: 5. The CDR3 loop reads CASSGGGLEQYF. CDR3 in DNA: TGTGCCAGCAGTGGGGGAGGGCTGGAGCAGTACTTC.

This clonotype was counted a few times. This chain's CDR3 is CASARGEGDEQYF. CDR3 nucleotides: TGTGCCAGCGCGAGGGGGGAAGGAGACGAGCAGTACTTC. V usage is TRBV6-2 or TRBV6-3 and J usage is TRBJ2-7, with D perhaps matching TRBD1 or TRBD2 (6 bases each). Trimming took 8 bases from V and 5 from J, leaving 16 bases between them. The length of the CDR3 is 13 residues. Germline CDR1 and CDR2: MNHEY and SVGEGT.

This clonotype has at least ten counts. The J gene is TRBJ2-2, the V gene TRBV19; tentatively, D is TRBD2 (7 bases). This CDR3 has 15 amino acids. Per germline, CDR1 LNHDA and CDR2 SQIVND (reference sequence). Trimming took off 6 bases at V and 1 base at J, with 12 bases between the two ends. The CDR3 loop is CASRSGTLNTGELFF. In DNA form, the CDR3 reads TGTGCCAGTAGGAGCGGGACACTGAACACCGGGGAGCTGTTTTTT.

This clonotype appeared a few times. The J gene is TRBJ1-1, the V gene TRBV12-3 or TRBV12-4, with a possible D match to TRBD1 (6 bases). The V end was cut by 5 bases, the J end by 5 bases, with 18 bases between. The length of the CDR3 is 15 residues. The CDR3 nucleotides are TGTGCCAGCAGTGCCCGAACAGGGTTGGGAACTGAAGCTTTCTTT. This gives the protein CASSARTGLGTEAFF.

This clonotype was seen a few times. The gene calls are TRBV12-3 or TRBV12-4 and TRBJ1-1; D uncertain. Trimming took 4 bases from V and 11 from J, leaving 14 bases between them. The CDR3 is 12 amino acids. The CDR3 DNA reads TGTGCCAGCAGTTACGGGTTCGAGGTGGCTTTCTTT. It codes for CASSYGFEVAFF.

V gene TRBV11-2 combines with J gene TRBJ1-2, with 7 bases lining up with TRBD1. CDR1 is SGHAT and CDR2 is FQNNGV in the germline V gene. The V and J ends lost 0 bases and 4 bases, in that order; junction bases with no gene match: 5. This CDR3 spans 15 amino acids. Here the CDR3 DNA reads TGTGCCAGCAGCTTAGATTTGAGGACAGGCTATGGCTACACCTTC. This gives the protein CASSLDLRTGYGYTF.

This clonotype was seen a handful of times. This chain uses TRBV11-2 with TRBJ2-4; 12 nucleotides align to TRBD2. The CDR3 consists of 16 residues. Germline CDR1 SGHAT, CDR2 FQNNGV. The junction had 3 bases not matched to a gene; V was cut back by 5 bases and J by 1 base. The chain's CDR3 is CASSHTSGGAKNIQYF. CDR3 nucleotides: TGTGCCAGCAGCCACACTAGCGGGGGGGCCAAAAACATTCAGTACTTC. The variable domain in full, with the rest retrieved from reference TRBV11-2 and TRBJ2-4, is EAGVAQSPRYKIIEKRQSVAFWCNPISGHATLYWYQQILGQGPKLLIQFQNNGVVDDSQLPKDRFSAERLKGVDSTLKIQPAKLEDSAVYLCASSHTSGGAKNIQYFGAGTRLSVL.

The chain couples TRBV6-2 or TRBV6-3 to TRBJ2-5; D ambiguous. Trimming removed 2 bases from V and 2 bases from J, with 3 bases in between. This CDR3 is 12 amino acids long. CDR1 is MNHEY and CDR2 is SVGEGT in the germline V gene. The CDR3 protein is CASSYLQETQYF. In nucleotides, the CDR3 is TGTGCCAGCAGTTACCTACAAGAGACCCAGTACTTC.

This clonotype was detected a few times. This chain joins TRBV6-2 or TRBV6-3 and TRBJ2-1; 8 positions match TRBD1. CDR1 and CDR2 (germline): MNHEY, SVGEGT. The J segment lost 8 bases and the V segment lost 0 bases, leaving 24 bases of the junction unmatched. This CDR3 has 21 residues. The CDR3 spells CASSYSAGTGARPVNFYEQFF. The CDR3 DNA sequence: TGTGCCAGCAGTTACTCGGCCGGGACAGGCGCCCGACCCGTTAATTTCTATGAGCAGTTCTTC.

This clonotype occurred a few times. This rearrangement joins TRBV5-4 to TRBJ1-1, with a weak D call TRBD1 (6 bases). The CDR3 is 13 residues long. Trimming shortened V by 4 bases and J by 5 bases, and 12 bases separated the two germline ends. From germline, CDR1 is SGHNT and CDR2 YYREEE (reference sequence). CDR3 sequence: CASSQDSRTEAFF. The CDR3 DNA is TGTGCCAGCAGCCAGGACAGTAGGACTGAAGCTTTCTTT.

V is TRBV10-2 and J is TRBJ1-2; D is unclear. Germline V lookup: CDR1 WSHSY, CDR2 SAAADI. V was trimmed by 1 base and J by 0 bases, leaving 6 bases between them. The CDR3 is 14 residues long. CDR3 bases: TGCGCCAGCAGTGAGTTCCCGGCTAACTATGGCTACACCTTC. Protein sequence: CASSEFPANYGYTF.

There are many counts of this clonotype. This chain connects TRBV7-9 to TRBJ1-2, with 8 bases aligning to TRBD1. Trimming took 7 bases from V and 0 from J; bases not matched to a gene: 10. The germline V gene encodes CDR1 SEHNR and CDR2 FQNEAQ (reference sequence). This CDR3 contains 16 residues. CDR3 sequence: CASTGTGTGSNYGYTF. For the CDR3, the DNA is TGTGCCAGCACCGGAACCGGGACAGGTTCTAACTATGGCTACACCTTC.

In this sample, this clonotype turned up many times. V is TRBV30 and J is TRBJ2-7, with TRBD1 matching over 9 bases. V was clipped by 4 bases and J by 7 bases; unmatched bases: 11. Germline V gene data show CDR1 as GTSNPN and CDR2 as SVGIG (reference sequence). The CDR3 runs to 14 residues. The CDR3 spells CAWNPGTGKREQYF. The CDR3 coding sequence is TGTGCCTGGAACCCCGGGACAGGGAAGAGGGAGCAGTACTTC.

CDR3 amino acids: CSARDPRTADLAIYF. The CDR3, as DNA: TGCAGTGCTAGAGATCCTAGGACAGCCGACCTCGCCATATATTTT. The chain has TRBV20-1 and TRBJ1-3, with D perhaps TRBD1 (6 bases). Germline CDR1 and CDR2: DFQATT and SNEGSKA (reference sequence). The CDR3 has 15 amino acids. V lost 0 bases to trimming and J lost 11 bases, with 20 bases between them.